This T cell receptor beta chain came from a study of Ad26.COV2.S vaccination and SARS-CoV-2 variants. Background on the study: The donor belonged to the COV1001 Ad26.COV2.S trial arm.

Here immunoSEQ multiplex PCR was the method, and the copy in TCRdb shows in-frame clones only, minus some. The sample lists approximately 420,000 clones, more than 75% occurring once. This sample's treatment: some 20 received Ad26.COV2.S at low or high dose, single or two shots; 5 received placebo; per-sample allocation not given. All samples were drawn on day 63, counting from the first vaccine or placebo injection. The CDR3 length is 16 residues. V shed 4 bases and J 10 bases; nucleotides not matched to a gene: 15. Per germline, CDR1 MNHEY and CDR2 SVGEGT. About this clone: As yet, its antigen is unknown.

Study-wide findings and caveats: The TCR breadth and depth analyses may have produced an underestimate of total T cell responses. Participants given vaccine showed non-spike TCR breadth similar to that of placebo recipients. The study found higher spike-specific TCR breadth in vaccine than placebo recipients.

The source of this sequence is a person aged 18-60 years who received the Ad26.COV2.S COVID-19 vaccine or a placebo. The sample in question was peripheral blood, obtained in a trial of Ad26.COV2.S vaccine versus placebo. The chain is built from TRBV6-2 or TRBV6-3 and TRBJ2-1; 8 bases align to TRBD2. CDR3 in amino acids: CASSLDSGARRGEQFF. The CDR3 DNA sequence: TGTGCCAGCAGTTTGGATAGCGGGGCTCGGAGGGGAGAGCAGTTCTTC.